Sequencing of this T cell receptor beta chain was carried out in a study of T cell responses to AZD1222 COVID-19 vaccine (dated by TCRdb to the early 2020s). Background on the whole study: TCR sequencing covered fewer than 250 trial participants: about 210 given two doses of AZD1222 and approximately 26 given two doses of MenACWY control vaccine. Trial participants were enrolled by age into 18-55, 56-69 and 70-plus year subgroups, with about 150, 28 and 57 TCR-sequenced participants respectively. The paper's findings and limits, for the study overall: Conclusions about previously exposed vaccinees are limited because only six or seven AZD1222 recipients were SARS-CoV-2 seropositive at baseline. Participants were mostly white British and included more females than males, and it was suggested by the authors that clonal diversity may have been underestimated. Because no day 14 peak-response samples were available, the repertoires could be characterized only after the peak T cell response. The whole spike protein was spanned by vaccine-associated CD4 TCRs, and dominant responses were seen in regions 160-218 and 743-854. The 56-69-year group was small, and its depth increase did not reach significance, likely because of low power. Epitopes outside the regions mutated in the B.1.351 and B.1.1.7 variants were reportedly recognized by nearly half of the unique spike-specific TCRs. After two AZD1222 doses, both the breadth and the depth of spike-specific TCRs were significantly higher than at day 0 and than in MenACWY recipients.

This specimen's time point label, per the study, means: about 28 days (+/-7) after the second vaccine dose. AZD1222 recipients given second doses at about 4 weeks or at about 12 weeks were pooled, since spike-specific TCR depth and breadth were not found to differ between the two schedules. Vaccinee samples came from UK trials COV001 and COV002, including a single-blind randomized controlled phase 2/3 trial of AZD1222 (ChAdOx1 nCoV-19) in healthy adults. Trial participant PBMC samples were collected at day 0 and day 28 after the second dose for TCRbeta chain sequencing. Counted from cysteine to phenylalanine, this CDR3 has 11 amino acids. The retained sequence is limited to the CDR3, 33 bases, with the frame set at the first base. CDR1 and CDR2, per the germline V gene, are SGHTA and FQGNSA. Trimming costs V 5 bases and J 10 bases, and their ends lie 9 bases apart. The CDR3 regions of human TCRbeta chains were analyzed by immunosequencing. As for how the authors treated the data: Repertoire TCRs were checked for matches against a reference library of SARS-CoV-2-specific TCRs that had been generated using the MIRA antigen-specificity platform. Breadth was defined as the fraction of unique TCRs that were SARS-CoV-2-associated. Depth was defined as the fraction of total T cells that were SARS-CoV-2-associated. Using the MIRA data, every spike-specific TCR was mapped to the spike region that the TCR reacted to and assigned to either a CD4 or a CD8 class. Log10-transformed breadth and depth values were compared by one-way ANOVA with Sidak's multiple comparisons tests. The source is immuneACCESS, and TCRdb retained only in-frame sequences with V and J called. Part of the clones is not carried over; for the studies checked, unresolved V genes explain less than half of this, and the remainder is unexplained. The V and J calls and clone size are taken from that table; D and trimming were inferred from the DNA. This sample gives more than 95,000 clones in total; roughly 82% of them show up just once. About 29% of the sample is held by the ten biggest clonotypes.

A single count supports this clone. No antigen is known for it. No base-level quality is on record; no much larger clone is a single base apart. Here the sequenced sample was peripheral blood, taken 28 days after the second AZD1222 dose. The receptor was derived from an adult who received the AZD1222 COVID-19 vaccine. This receptor chain uses TRBV7-2 and TRBJ2-1, with the D gene not clear enough to name. CDR3 loop: CASSPREEQFF. The nucleotide sequence is given as TGTGCCAGCAGCCCCCGAGAAGAGCAGTTCTTC.